This T cell receptor beta chain came from a study of cytomegalovirus exposure and HLA in healthy donors. In the study overall: Most donors, 70% to 85% of around 400 genotyped, fell in the Caucasian-associated ancestry cluster.

Germline V lookup: CDR1 SEHNR, CDR2 FQNEAQ (reference sequence). The CDR3 is 14 amino acids. PCR employed 60 Vbeta and 13 Jbeta primers. Repertoires were generated with immunoSEQ multiplex PCR, while TCRdb's copy carries only in-frame clones and drops some. Among 80,000 to 100,000 clones, more than 70% were seen once, and the ten largest hold 9.5% to 13%. On this clone itself: Its ends do not fully match the called genes, so a read error is possible.

This chain uses TRBV7-9 with TRBJ2-5; TRBD2 aligns across 7 bases. The specimen sequenced was PBMCs. This clonotype originated in a man aged 18 to 30 in good health and CMV-seropositive. The CDR3 bases are TGTGCCAGCGGTCCCGAGGGACGGGGGGACTCCCAAGACTTC. Its protein product is CASGPEGRGDSQDF.